This entry describes one TCR beta chain. Method: immunoSEQ multiplex PCR; TCRdb's copy keeps in-frame clones and lacks some. This table has 200,000 to 300,000 clones, approximately 90% appearing once. CDR3 length: 13 amino acids. Germline values: CDR1 SQVTM, CDR2 ANQGSEA. Trimming took 4 bases from V and 0 from J, leaving 9 bases between them. The sample is drawn from a study of blood T cell repertoires in COVID-19. This TCR was sampled from a woman in her thirties or forties who had recovered from COVID-19. Sample: peripheral blood. The chain employs TRBV29-1 and TRBJ1-1; D is uncertain. The CDR3, as DNA: TGCAGCGTTGCGACTGGCATGAACACTGAAGCTTTCTTT. Encoded protein: CSVATGMNTEAFF.